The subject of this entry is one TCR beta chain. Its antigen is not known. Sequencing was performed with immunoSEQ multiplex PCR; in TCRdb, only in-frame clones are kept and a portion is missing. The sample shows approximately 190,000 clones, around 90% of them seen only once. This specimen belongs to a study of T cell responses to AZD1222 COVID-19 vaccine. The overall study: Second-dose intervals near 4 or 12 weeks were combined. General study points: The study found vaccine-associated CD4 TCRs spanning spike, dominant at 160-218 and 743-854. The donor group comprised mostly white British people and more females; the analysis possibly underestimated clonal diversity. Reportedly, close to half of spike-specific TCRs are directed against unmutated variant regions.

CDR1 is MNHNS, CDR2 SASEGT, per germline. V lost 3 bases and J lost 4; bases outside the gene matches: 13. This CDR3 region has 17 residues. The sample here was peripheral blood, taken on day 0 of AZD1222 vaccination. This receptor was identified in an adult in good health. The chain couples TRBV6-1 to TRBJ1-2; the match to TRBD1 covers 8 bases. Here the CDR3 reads CASSEIQGAPPGYGYTF. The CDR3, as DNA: TGTGCCAGCAGTGAGATCCAGGGGGCGCCCCCTGGCTATGGCTACACCTTC.